This T cell receptor beta chain was documented in a study of a mutant IDH1 vaccine in newly diagnosed glioma. Study in general: Mean patient age was around 40 years; around 60% were male and around 38% female. Previous care, which was radiotherapy, temozolomide, or both, most often involved both.

Germline V lookup: CDR1 MGHRA, CDR2 YSYEKL. J lost 3 bases, V lost 4 bases, and 8 bases had no gene match. There are 15 residues in the CDR3. Comment on this clone: Antigen specificity is unknown.

Time point in this sample: baseline, week 1 (first vaccination visit). Treatment specified: pre-vaccination baseline after standard-of-care therapy. The assay was immunoSEQ multiplex PCR, and TCRdb's table has in-frame clones only and misses some. The sample yields 55,000 to 70,000 clones, just over 85% seen once. Broader study findings: There seemed to be no relation between pseudoprogression and changes in top peripheral T cell clonotypes.

Specimen: PBMCs, collected from a glioma patient treated with radiotherapy, temozolomide or both. The chain is built from TRBV4-1 and TRBJ1-1, with 7 nucleotides matching TRBD1. The sequence derives from a man between 25 and 39 years old with glioma. CDR3 nucleotide sequence: TGCGCCAGCAGCCCGTCGACAGGGTGGGACACTGAAGCTTTCTTT. This encodes CASSPSTGWDTEAFF.